These 24 T cell receptor beta chains were sequenced from one sample in a study of tumor and adjacent non-tumor tissue in lung cancer. RNA was extracted from bulk tissue without any cell sorting. The normal lung tissue was taken more than 3 cm from the tumor edge. Three rounds of nested PCR, following a modified ARM-PCR protocol, produced the TCRbeta library. Each CDR3 protein is one row after TCRdb ran MiXCR on the multiplex PCR reads. Here the sample spans 90,000 to 100,000 distinct CDR3 sequences, roughly 80% being singletons. The sequenced material came from distant non-tumor lung tissue. These receptors came from a man aged 60-69 years with small cell lung cancer.

This clonotype was observed at least ten times. The chain combines TRBV24-1 with TRBJ2-7, with D perhaps TRBD2 (5 bases). CDR1 KGHDR and CDR2 SFDVKD come from the germline V gene. This CDR3 is built from 14 residues. Trimming stripped 4 bases from V and 2 bases from J, with 11 bases between. The CDR3 DNA is TGTGCCACCAGTGAGGCTGCCGGGGCCTACGAGCAGTACTTC. Protein sequence: CATSEAAGAYEQYF.

Comment on this clonotype: A much larger clone sits a single nucleotide away, making a read error possible. CDR3 sequence reads: CATSEGGFNKPQHF. CDR3 DNA: TGTGCCACCAGTGAAGGGGGTTTCAATAAGCCCCAGCATTTT. The chain joins TRBV24-1 to TRBJ1-5; D perhaps matches TRBD1 (6 bases). CDR1 is KGHDR, CDR2 SFDVKD, per germline. The CDR3 runs to 14 residues.

This clonotype appeared many times. The chain employs TRBV6-1 and TRBJ2-5; 9 positions match TRBD1. This CDR3 has 16 residues. The trim removed 5 bases at V and 4 bases at J, leaving 11 bases unmatched. Germline loops: CDR1 MNHNS, CDR2 SASEGT. CDR3 sequence: CASSSLQGAVRETQYF. The CDR3 nucleotides are TGTGCCAGCAGTTCATTACAGGGGGCAGTGAGAGAGACCCAGTACTTC.

As to this clonotype: The junction departs from germline at one end; a sequencing error may be responsible. V usage is TRBV5-1 and J usage is TRBJ2-3, with 7 bases identical to TRBD2. The CDR3 is made up of 16 amino acids. Per the germline V gene, CDR1 is SGHRS and CDR2 is YFSETQ. The CDR3 nucleotides are TGCGCCAACAGCTGGACTAGTGGGAGGCCCACAGATACGCAGTATTTT. Protein product: CANSWTSGRPTDTQYF.

This sequence joins TRBV13 and TRBJ2-3, with D tentatively TRBD2 (5 bases). Trimming stripped 4 bases from V and 6 bases from J, with 14 bases between. The CDR3 contains 14 residues. Germline CDR1 PRHDT, CDR2 FYEKMQ (reference sequence). The CDR3 protein is CASSSSTITDTQYF. The CDR3 DNA reads as TGTGCCAGCAGCTCCTCGACTATCACGGATACGCAGTATTTT.

A remark on this clonotype: A single base separates this from a much larger clone, so it may be a read error. This chain uses TRBV28 with TRBJ1-2; TRBD1 might be the D (5 bases). The germline V gene has CDR1 MDHEN and CDR2 SYDVKM. This CDR3 has 13 amino acids. Between the trimmed V and J ends, which lost 6 bases and 3 bases, there was a span of 11 bases. Here the CDR3 reads CASSPGRDYGYTF. DNA of the CDR3: TGTGCCAGCAGCCCGGGACGGGACTATGGCTACACCTTC.

A note on this clonotype: One junction end does not reproduce the germline sequence, and a read error may be involved. The V and J genes are TRBV6-6 and TRBJ2-3, with a weak D call TRBD1 (7 bases). The CDR3 is 14 residues long. CDR1 MNHNY and CDR2 SVGAGI come from the germline V gene (reference sequence). CDR3 DNA sequence: TGTGCCGACACCCCAGCAGGGGGGACAGATACGCATTATTTT. Translation: CADTPAGGTDTHYF.

About this clonotype: Because it lacks the conserved phenylalanine or tryptophan at the end, this CDR3 is likely a read error. This sequence joins TRBV4-2 and TRBJ2-2, with D perhaps TRBD1 (5 bases). V shed 6 bases and J shed 0 bases, with 14 bases lying between them. The CDR3 length is 16 residues. Germline V gene lookup returns CDR1 LGHNA and CDR2 YNFKEQ. The CDR3 sequence is CASRRDLRANTGELFY. The CDR3, as DNA: TGTGCCAGCAGACGAGATCTCAGGGCGAACACCGGGGAGCTGTTTTAT.

Concerning this clonotype: The CDR3 carries no conserved terminal phenylalanine or tryptophan, so it likely arises from a read error. This chain joins TRBV4-2 and TRBJ2-5; a possible D gene is TRBD1 (6 bases). Germline loops: CDR1 LGHNA, CDR2 YNFKEQ. The CDR3 has 14 residues. V was trimmed by 7 bases and J by 2 bases, leaving 14 bases between them. Written as DNA, the CDR3 is TGTGCCAGCATCCAGGGGAGCACGCAAGAGACCCAGTACTTA. Residues: CASIQGSTQETQYL.

Comment on this clonotype: One end of the junction is discordant with germline, which a read error may explain. The chain joins TRBV5-4 to TRBJ2-5; no reliable D call. The CDR3 is made up of 13 amino acids. Germline CDR1 reads SGHNT; CDR2 reads YYREEE (reference sequence). CDR3 in DNA: TGTGCCAGCAGCAATGGAGAACAAGAGACCCAGAACTTC. It is translated as CASSNGEQETQNF.

The V and J genes are TRBV30 and TRBJ2-7, with 8 bases that match TRBD1. CDR1 and CDR2 from the germline V gene are GTSNPN and SVGIG (reference sequence). This CDR3 contains 14 residues. The chain's CDR3 is CAWCVLDRAYEQYV. The CDR3 DNA follows: TGTGCATGGTGTGTATTGGACAGGGCTTACGAGCAGTACGTC.

As concerns this clonotype: A read error may account for a junction end that differs from germline. The chain recombines TRBV6-1 with TRBJ1-5; a weak D match, TRBD2 (5 bases). Judging by the DNA end, TRBJ2-3 fits better; the J call may be wrong. This CDR3 region has 17 residues. CDR1 and CDR2 from the germline V gene are MNHNS and SASEGT. The CDR3 reads CARSEAVGLGSNQPQYF. Here the CDR3 DNA reads TGTGCCAGAAGTGAAGCGGTCGGACTGGGGTCCAATCAGCCCCAGTATTTT.

This clonotype was seen just once. Here the CDR3 omits its conserved ending phenylalanine or tryptophan, so a read error is the likely source. The DNA is omitted, as the CDR3 cannot be located on it reliably, and the CDR3 follows TCRdb's listing. The chain employs TRBV29-1 and TRBJ2-5. Germline assignment: CDR1 SQVTM and CDR2 ANQGSEA. The CDR3 is 11 residues long, counting both termini. The CDR3 is CSVELGETQYS.

Details on this clonotype: The CDR3 carries no conserved terminal phenylalanine or tryptophan, so it likely arises from a read error. The chain links TRBV29-1 to TRBJ2-6; D is unclear. Germline loops: CDR1 SQVTM, CDR2 ANQGSEA. The CDR3 is made up of 16 amino acids. CDR3 DNA: TGCAGCGCTCAAAGTGGACGCAACTCTGGGACCAACGTCCTGACTCTC. It specifies CSAQSGRNSGTNVLTL.

A single count supports this clonotype. The junction shows a germline mismatch at one end, possibly a read error. The V gene is TRBV11-3, the J gene TRBJ2-3; D is ambiguous. In germline, CDR1 is SGHNT, CDR2 YENEEA. CDR3 size: 12 residues. CDR3 DNA: TGTGCCAACAGCCACCCCTGGGGTACGCAGTATTTT. This codes for CANSHPWGTQYF.

This clonotype showed up just once. One base away lies a much larger clone, so this may be a sequencing read error. V usage is TRBV28 and J usage is TRBJ2-7; 9 nucleotides agree with TRBD2. Per the germline V gene, CDR1 is MDHEN and CDR2 is SYDVKM. The CDR3 totals 16 residues. DNA of the CDR3: TGTGCCAGCATAGGAGGTTGGACTAGCGACTCCTACGACCAGTACTTC. Translated: CASIGGWTSDSYDQYF. Full variable domain (rest looked up from reference TRBV28 and TRBJ2-7): DVKVTQSSRYLVKRTGEKVFLECVQDMDHENMFWYRQDPGLGLRLIYFSYDVKMKEKGDIPEGYSVSREKKERFSLILESASTNQTSMYLCASIGGWTSDSYDQYFGPGTRLTVT.

Regarding this clonotype: One end of the junction is discordant with germline, which a read error may explain. The V gene is TRBV6-1, the J gene TRBJ1-4; 8 positions agree with TRBD1. Germline loops: CDR1 MNHNS, CDR2 SASEGT. This CDR3 spans 15 amino acids. CDR3 sequence: CVSSFGGQGSEKLFF. CDR3 DNA sequence: TGTGTCAGCAGTTTCGGTGGACAGGGAAGTGAAAAACTGTTTTTT.

A note on this clonotype: The junction departs from germline at one end; a sequencing error may be responsible. This chain links TRBV9 with TRBJ2-2, with TRBD1 matching 7 bases. Germline CDR1 reads SGDLS; CDR2 reads YYNGEE. CDR3 length: 15 amino acids. The CDR3 reads CANSVDTGATGELFF. As DNA, the CDR3 is TGTGCCAACAGCGTAGATACAGGGGCCACCGGGGAGCTGTTTTTT.

Notes on this clonotype: One end of the junction does not line up with germline, which may come from a read error. This chain connects TRBV11-2 to TRBJ2-1; D gene uncertain. This CDR3 has 17 amino acids. Looked up from germline, CDR1 is SGHAT and CDR2 is FQNNGV. The CDR3 sequence: CASSLVTAQSLCNKQFF. CDR3 DNA: TGTGCCAGCAGCTTAGTTACAGCCCAGAGCTTGTGCAATAAGCAGTTCTTC.

Concerning this clonotype itself: At one of its ends the junction is not consistent with the germline gene, which may arise from a read error. V and J are TRBV11-2 and TRBJ1-6; TRBD1 matches 7 bases. The CDR3 consists of 15 residues. Germline V lookup: CDR1 SGHAT, CDR2 FQNNGV. The CDR3 DNA reads TGTGTCAGCAACTTAACTCAGGGACAGAATTCACCCCTCCACTTT. This gives the protein CVSNLTQGQNSPLHF.

The chain combines TRBV10-3 with TRBJ2-3; 8 positions agree with TRBD2. J gave up 12 bases and V 8 bases, and 19 bases lay outside the gene matches. The V gene's germline CDR1 is ENHRY and CDR2 SYGVKD. The CDR3 totals 15 residues. The CDR3 spells CAISEGSGSTDKQYF. The CDR3, as DNA: TGTGCCATCTCGGAAGGGAGCGGGAGTACAGATAAACAGTATTTT.

Turning to this clonotype: A read error may be the cause here, since a much bigger clone is one base away. The chain couples TRBV7-8 to TRBJ2-3; D gene unclear. V was shortened by 0 bases and J by 0 bases, with 10 bases between the two germline ends. CDR3 length: 16 residues. CDR1 is SGHVS and CDR2 is FQNEAQ in the germline V gene. The CDR3, as DNA: TGTGCCAGCAGCTTAGCGGATATTGCTAGCACAGATACGCAGTATTTT. It yields the protein CASSLADIASTDTQYF.

V is TRBV2 and J is TRBJ1-2; no clear D gene. The CDR3 sequence is 10 residues long. Germline CDR1 reads SNHLY; CDR2 reads FYNNEI. Trimming pared 6 bases from V and 5 bases from J, leaving 4 bases between. This CDR3 is CASRIYGYTF. CDR3 coding DNA: TGTGCCAGCAGAATATATGGCTACACCTTC.

This chain uses TRBV24-1 with TRBJ2-5, with 10 bases identical to TRBD1. After removal of 0 bases from V and 5 bases from J, the junction contained 5 bases not matched to a gene. CDR1 and CDR2 (germline): KGHDR, SFDVKD. The CDR3 is 16 residues long. This chain's CDR3 is CATSDLRTGGFETQYF. The CDR3 DNA sequence: TGTGCCACCAGTGATTTGAGGACAGGGGGGTTCGAGACCCAGTACTTC.